This T cell receptor beta chain was observed in a study of CD8+ T cells in alopecia areata. The overall study: Patients in the treated group were given tofacitinib by mouth, 5 to 10 mg twice a day.

Reverse transcription of extracted RNA yielded cDNA, which provided the sequencing template. Profiling relied on immunoSEQ multiplex PCR, and the TCRdb table lists in-frame clones only, not all of them. There are roughly 230,000 clones in the sample; around 43% occur only once, and approximately 2.9% lies in the top ten. Trimming took off 2 bases at V and 2 bases at J, with 7 bases between the two ends. The length of the CDR3 is 13 residues. CDR1 and CDR2 from the germline V gene are SGHRS and YFSETQ. Treatment indicated: oral pan-JAK inhibitor, 5-10 mg twice daily. Both peripheral blood and punch biopsies of lesional scalp skin were obtained from patients who had alopecia areata. This clone was seen repeatedly, ten times or more. Other DNA sequences in this sample translate to the same CDR3.

The gene calls are TRBV5-1 and TRBJ2-5, with TRBD2 as a possible D gene (6 bases). Source: CD4+ T cells sorted from blood, taken at roughly week 36, from a patient treated with tofacitinib. The source is a human donor with alopecia areata. CDR3 region: CASSLGLQETQYF. In DNA form, the CDR3 reads TGCGCCAGCAGCTTAGGACTACAAGAGACCCAGTACTTC. Full variable domain (rest looked up from reference TRBV5-1 and TRBJ2-5): KAGVTQTPRYLIKTRGQQVTLSCSPISGHRSVSWYQQTPGQGLQFLFEYFSETQRNKGNFPGRFSGRQFSNSRSEMNVSTLELGDSALYLCASSLGLQETQYFGPGTRLLVL.